This entry is about one T cell receptor (beta chain). Its cognate antigen is unknown. The data were taken from a study of OX40 agonist ivuxolimab in advanced cancers. Findings and caveats of the study: Some nonresponders additionally presented with little normalized T-cell clonal expansion.

V lost 3 bases, J lost 0 bases, and 9 bases lay in between. This CDR3 comprises 15 residues. Germline CDR1 is SGHVS and CDR2 is FQNEAQ. Profiled with immunoSEQ multiplex PCR; TCRdb holds only in-frame clones, not every one. The table shows 75,000 to 100,000 clones, with 90% to 95% occurring only once. Specimen: CD4+ or CD8+ T cells sorted from blood, collected in a trial of the OX40 agonist ivuxolimab. The source of this sequence is an adult with an advanced solid tumor such as melanoma, head and neck, liver or kidney cancer. The chain recombines TRBV7-8 with TRBJ2-4; D perhaps matches TRBD2 (6 bases). In nucleotides, the CDR3 is TGTGCCAGCAGCTTGGGGGGACTAGCCAAAAACATTCAGTACTTC. Residues: CASSLGGLAKNIQYF.